This note documents a single T cell receptor beta chain sequence. The antigen is not known. The data were produced by immunoSEQ multiplex PCR, yet TCRdb's version contains in-frame clones alone and is incomplete. The table shows over a million clones, with approximately 80% occurring only once. This CDR3 comprises 14 residues. Trimming left V 0 bases short and J 2 bases short, with 8 bases between. In germline, CDR1 is SGHRS, CDR2 YFSETQ. The data derive from a study of shared clonotypes between healthy human individuals. Overall study findings and caveats: Relative to their counterparts shared across all four donors, non-shared clonotypes exhibited diminished generation probabilities. It was the few donors that limited the genetic and exposure-history diversity represented.

The V gene is TRBV5-1, the J gene TRBJ2-5; no firm D call. Material for sequencing was memory CD4+ T cells from PBMCs. Regarding subset: CD45RA-negative fraction. The receptor's source is a young man in good health. Some clones in this sample may be carry-over from other donors' samples. The CDR3 reads CASSLAPRQETQYF. The CDR3 DNA follows: TGCGCCAGCAGCTTGGCCCCCCGACAAGAGACCCAGTACTTC.